The 29 T cell receptor beta chains in this list originate from one sample, sequenced in a study of read filtering for tumor transcriptome and immune sequencing. This library used approximately 390 ng RNA and molecular barcoded adaptors spanning alpha/delta and beta/gamma chains. TCRdb analysed the reads with MiXCR anew, one entry per CDR3 protein. Of 60,000 or so distinct CDR3 sequences in the sample, approximately 18% are singletons; the top ten hold roughly 11%. Sequences were obtained from a population of CD138-negative cells sorted from bone marrow. The receptors derive from a donor over 35 with multiple myeloma.

Worth noting for this clonotype: Possible read error: a much larger clone is one base away. CDR3 loop: CASSSQGSTEASF. The CDR3 nucleotides are TGTGCCAGCAGTTCACAGGGTAGCACTGAAGCTTCCTTT. The chain joins TRBV6-1 to TRBJ1-1, with a tentative D call TRBD1 (6 bases). CDR1 MNHNS and CDR2 SASEGT come from the germline V gene. This CDR3 contains 13 residues.

In this sample, this clonotype turned up many times. This sequence joins TRBV5-1 and TRBJ2-1, with D perhaps matching TRBD2 (6 bases). The V end was cut by 2 bases, the J end by 0 bases, with 12 bases between. This CDR3 contains 16 residues. Germline lookup yields CDR1 SGHRS and CDR2 YFSETQ. DNA of the CDR3: TGCGCCAGCAGCTTTGGGGGGATAAGCTCCTACAATGAGCAGTTCTTC. Protein product: CASSFGGISSYNEQFF.

Regarding this clonotype: This may be a read error: a much more frequent sequence differs by one nucleotide. The chain combines TRBV30 with TRBJ2-7; D may be TRBD1 or TRBD2 (5 bases each). The CDR3 has 13 amino acids. Germline V gene sequence: CDR1 GTSNPN, CDR2 SVGIG (reference sequence). V was pared by 0 bases and J by 5 bases, with 11 bases between. Written as DNA, the CDR3 is TGTGCCTGGAGTGTGGGACGGTCCAACGAGCAGTACTTC. It yields the protein CAWSVGRSNEQYF.

This clonotype came up a few times. The gene calls are TRBV5-6 and TRBJ1-1, with TRBD1 matching 7 bases. Germline CDR1 and CDR2: SGHDT and YYEEEE. The trim removed 4 bases at V and 1 base at J, leaving 10 bases unmatched. The CDR3 runs 16 residues. As DNA, the CDR3 is TGTGCCAGCAGCCCGCCGACAGGGTCCAGGAACACTGAAGCTTTCTTT. This codes for CASSPPTGSRNTEAFF.

This clonotype has ten or more counts. The chain has TRBV29-1 and TRBJ1-1, with 7 bases identical to TRBD1. J gave up 1 base and V 7 bases, and 3 bases lay outside the gene matches. The germline V gene has CDR1 SQVTM and CDR2 ANQGSEA. This CDR3 spans 12 amino acids. The DNA for the CDR3 is TGCAGCGCCGACAGGGAGAACACTGAAGCTTTCTTT. This gives the protein CSADRENTEAFF. Full variable domain (missing parts from reference TRBV29-1 and TRBJ1-1): SAVISQKPSRDICQRGTSLTIQCQVDSQVTMMFWYRQQPGQSLTLIATANQGSEATYESGFVIDKFPISRPNLTFSTLTVSNMSPEDSSIYLCSADRENTEAFFGQGTRLTVV.

This clonotype was observed at least ten times. The rearrangement joins TRBV20-1 to TRBJ2-1; D unresolved. The ends were cut back, 3 bases at V and 0 bases at J, with 12 bases in the middle. CDR3 size: 15 residues. CDR1 is DFQATT, CDR2 SNEGSKA, per germline (reference sequence). CDR3 coding DNA: TGCAGTGCTAGGACTCTACAGAGCTCCTACAATGAGCAGTTCTTC. Protein product: CSARTLQSSYNEQFF.

This clonotype was seen repeatedly, ten times or more. The chain couples TRBV7-2 to TRBJ2-2; TRBD2 aligns across 7 bases. CDR1 and CDR2 (germline): SGHTA, FQGNSA. CDR3 size: 16 residues. V was pared by 2 bases and J by 0 bases, with 3 bases of the junction left unmatched. The CDR3 DNA sequence: TGTGCCAGCAGCTTACATGCGGGGGCGAACACCGGGGAGCTGTTTTTT. Its protein is CASSLHAGANTGELFF.

This clonotype was counted between two and nine times. This chain links TRBV19 with TRBJ1-1, with D perhaps TRBD1 (6 bases). V lost 7 bases to trimming and J lost 1 base, with 10 bases between them. There are 13 residues in the CDR3. Germline lookup yields CDR1 LNHDA and CDR2 SQIVND (reference sequence). CDR3 in DNA: TGTGCCAGTAAGAGCAGGGGGAACACTGAAGCTTTCTTT. This gives the protein CASKSRGNTEAFF.

Many counts were recorded for this clonotype. The genes are TRBV30 and TRBJ2-6; D unclear. The CDR3 is 14 residues long. Germline V gene sequence: CDR1 GTSNPN, CDR2 SVGIG (reference sequence). The ends were cut back, 3 bases at V and 0 bases at J, with 6 bases in the middle. This chain's CDR3 is CAWRTNSGANVLTF. CDR3 in DNA: TGTGCCTGGAGAACCAACTCTGGGGCCAACGTCCTGACTTTC. The whole variable domain, filled in from reference TRBV30 and TRBJ2-6, reads SQTIHQWPATLVQPVGSPLSLECTVEGTSNPNLYWYRQAAGRGLQLLFYSVGIGQISSEVPQNLSASRPQDRQFILSSKKLLLSDSGFYLCAWRTNSGANVLTFGAGSRLTVL.

This rearrangement joins TRBV11-2 to TRBJ2-3; D gene ambiguous. Trimming left V 4 bases short and J 0 bases short, with 14 bases between. Germline values: CDR1 SGHAT, CDR2 FQNNGV. CDR3 length: 16 amino acids. The CDR3, as DNA: TGTGCCAGCAGCTCCGCGTTCGCTACTAGCACAGATACGCAGTATTTT. It encodes CASSSAFATSTDTQYF. Full variable domain (remainder filled in from reference TRBV11-2 and TRBJ2-3): EAGVAQSPRYKIIEKRQSVAFWCNPISGHATLYWYQQILGQGPKLLIQFQNNGVVDDSQLPKDRFSAERLKGVDSTLKIQPAKLEDSAVYLCASSSAFATSTDTQYFGPGTRLTVL.

In its sample, this clonotype is medium-sized. J is TRBJ2-7 and V is TRBV29-1; D perhaps matches TRBD1 (6 bases). The CDR3 totals 16 residues. Trimming pared 3 bases from V and 0 bases from J, leaving 18 bases between. The V gene's germline CDR1 is SQVTM and CDR2 ANQGSEA. CDR3 amino acids: CSVETYRQGNSYEQYF. The DNA for the CDR3 is TGCAGCGTTGAGACCTACAGGCAGGGGAACTCCTACGAGCAGTACTTC.

This clonotype has ten or more counts. J is TRBJ2-2 and V is TRBV29-1; D is perhaps TRBD1 (5 bases). V gave up 3 bases and J gave up 1 base, with 6 bases separating them. The length of the CDR3 is 13 residues. Germline V lookup: CDR1 SQVTM, CDR2 ANQGSEA. The CDR3 loop is CSVDQGNTGELFF. Written as DNA, the CDR3 is TGCAGCGTTGATCAGGGGAACACCGGGGAGCTGTTTTTT.

This clonotype was recorded many times. The chain has TRBV29-1 and TRBJ2-1, with 8 bases that match TRBD2. Germline-derived CDR1 and CDR2 are SQVTM and ANQGSEA. Trimming took 4 bases from V and 9 from J; bases not matched to a gene: 11. CDR3 size: 14 residues. The CDR3 spells CSVGSLKSGGEQFF. DNA of the CDR3: TGCAGCGTTGGGTCCCTAAAGAGCGGGGGTGAGCAGTTCTTC.

Many counts were recorded for this clonotype. V gene TRBV30 combines with J gene TRBJ2-3, with TRBD2 matching over 12 bases. Germline CDR1 and CDR2: GTSNPN and SVGIG (reference sequence). The CDR3 covers 15 residues. After removal of 1 base from V and 6 bases from J, the junction contained 5 bases not matched to a gene. CDR3 coding DNA: TGTGCCTGGAGTGGGGCTAGCGGGAGGGTCGATACGCAGTATTTT. Amino acids: CAWSGASGRVDTQYF.

At least ten counts were recorded for this clonotype. DNA for the CDR3: TGTGCCAGTAGTATGTTAGCGGGAGGCACCAATGAGCAGTTCTTC. It specifies CASSMLAGGTNEQFF. This chain connects TRBV19 to TRBJ2-1; 10 bases align to TRBD2. J gave up 6 bases and V 3 bases, and 5 bases lay outside the gene matches. Germline loops: CDR1 LNHDA, CDR2 SQIVND (reference sequence). The CDR3 contains 15 residues.

This clonotype was detected many times. The rearrangement uses TRBV4-2 and TRBJ2-7; 7 bases line up with TRBD1. The junction had 5 bases not matched to a gene; V was cut back by 1 base and J by 2 bases. Germline V lookup: CDR1 LGHNA, CDR2 YNFKEQ. The CDR3 has 15 residues. In DNA form, the CDR3 reads TGTGCCAGCAGCCAAGCCGCCGGGACAGCCTACGAGCAGTACTTC. Translating it yields CASSQAAGTAYEQYF.

This clonotype was recorded many times. The genes are TRBV3-1 and TRBJ2-7; D perhaps matches TRBD2 (5 bases). This CDR3 spans 14 amino acids. V lost 6 bases and J lost 4, with 16 bases in between. Looked up from germline, CDR1 is LGHDT and CDR2 is YNNKEL (reference sequence). CDR3 residues: CASSNVRGSYEQYF. The CDR3 DNA is TGTGCCAGCAGTAACGTCCGCGGGTCATACGAGCAGTACTTC.

This clonotype has at least ten counts. The DNA of the CDR3 is TGTGCCAGCAGTTTAAACGGGGGGGCCCCAGATACGCAGTATTTT. This codes for CASSLNGGAPDTQYF. The chain links TRBV12-3 or TRBV12-4 to TRBJ2-3; 8 positions match TRBD2. Losses at the gene ends were 2 bases for V and 4 bases for J; bases not matched to a gene: 5. This CDR3 is built from 15 residues.

This clonotype has only one observation. One end of the junction fails to match germline, which may point to a read error. This sequence joins TRBV20-1 and TRBJ2-5, with 8 bases fitting TRBD2. Germline values: CDR1 DFQATT, CDR2 SNEGSKA (reference sequence). This CDR3 is built from 16 residues. The CDR3 protein is CSASGDSGGFQEIQYF. The CDR3 DNA reads TGCAGTGCTAGTGGAGACAGCGGGGGTTTTCAAGAGATCCAGTACTTC.

This clonotype was counted at least ten times. CDR3 sequence: CAWSLGGNGGQGHEQYF. CDR3 DNA: TGTGCCTGGAGTCTGGGTGGTAACGGGGGACAGGGTCACGAGCAGTACTTC. The V gene is TRBV30, the J gene TRBJ2-7; 9 bases fit TRBD1. The CDR3 runs to 17 residues. With V trimmed by 2 bases and J by 5 bases, 16 bases remained unmatched. Germline V gene lookup returns CDR1 GTSNPN and CDR2 SVGIG (reference sequence).

On this clonotype itself: This sequence may be a read error, since a much larger clone differs from it by one base. J is TRBJ1-4 and V is TRBV29-1; TRBD1 might be the D (6 bases). Germline CDR1 is SQVTM and CDR2 is ANQGSEA. The CDR3 is made up of 13 amino acids. V was pared by 1 base and J by 9 bases, with 12 bases between. This chain's CDR3 is CSVEVQGNKKLFF. The CDR3, as DNA: TGCAGCGTTGAAGTTCAGGGGAACAAAAAACTGTTTTTT.

This clonotype has a count of ten or more. This sequence joins TRBV20-1 and TRBJ2-2, with 7 bases lining up with TRBD1. With V trimmed by 5 bases and J by 3 bases, 6 bases remained unmatched. CDR1 is DFQATT, CDR2 SNEGSKA, per germline (reference sequence). This CDR3 region has 14 residues. This chain's CDR3 is CSAARGHDTGELFF. The CDR3 DNA reads as TGCAGTGCTGCGAGGGGGCATGACACCGGGGAGCTGTTTTTT.

As to this clonotype: The junction departs from germline at one end; a sequencing error may be responsible. The rearrangement uses TRBV5-1 and TRBJ2-7; 14 nucleotides align to TRBD2. This CDR3 contains 18 residues. Germline CDR1 and CDR2: SGHRS and YFSETQ. The CDR3 is CASTIPLGTSGSSHERYF. The CDR3 nucleotides are TGCGCCAGCACGATTCCGTTAGGGACTAGCGGGAGTAGCCACGAGCGGTACTTC.

By proportion, this clonotype is medium-sized. The J gene is TRBJ2-1, the V gene TRBV2, with TRBD2 matching 11 bases. Per the germline V gene, CDR1 is SNHLY and CDR2 is FYNNEI. This CDR3 has 15 amino acids. Unmatched junction bases numbered 3, after V lost 6 bases and J lost 2 bases. The CDR3 DNA is TGTGCCAGCAGCTTGGGACTAGCGGCCTACAATGAGCAGTTCTTC. This encodes CASSLGLAAYNEQFF.

The chain recombines TRBV7-9 with TRBJ2-1; 7 bases map to TRBD1. Germline CDR1 SEHNR, CDR2 FQNEAQ (reference sequence). The ends lost 1 base at V and 6 bases at J; junction bases unmatched: 6. The CDR3 loop spans 15 amino acids. CDR3 amino acids: CASSLVGGAGNEQFF. CDR3 bases: TGTGCCAGCAGCTTAGTAGGGGGCGCAGGCAATGAGCAGTTCTTC.

On this clonotype itself: A read error is possible here, since a much larger clone lies one base away. The rearrangement joins TRBV7-9 to TRBJ2-7; weak D call: TRBD1 (6 bases). The CDR3 runs 15 residues. Germline V gene data show CDR1 as SEHNR and CDR2 as FQNEAQ (reference sequence). Trimming removed 3 bases at V and 4 bases at J, with 16 bases between. The CDR3 reads CASSLMDSNSYEQYF. The CDR3 DNA reads TGTGCCAGCAGCTTGATGGACAGTAATTCATACGAGCAGTACTTC.

At least ten counts were recorded for this clonotype. The chain couples TRBV3-1 to TRBJ1-1, with unresolved D. Trimming took 1 base from V and 8 from J, leaving 5 bases between them. Germline CDR1 LGHDT, CDR2 YNNKEL (reference sequence). The CDR3 totals 11 residues. CDR3 DNA: TGTGCCAGCAGCCAAGGTGTGGAAGCTTTCTTT. Its translation: CASSQGVEAFF.

This clonotype was counted many times. J is TRBJ1-2 and V is TRBV4-1; D call uncertain. V was shortened by 0 bases and J by 3 bases, with 11 bases between the two germline ends. The CDR3 contains 15 residues. Germline V gene lookup returns CDR1 MGHRA and CDR2 YSYEKL. The CDR3 is CASSQDERRDYGYTF. The CDR3 DNA is TGCGCCAGCAGCCAAGATGAAAGGAGGGACTATGGCTACACCTTC.

In this sample, this clonotype turned up many times. The chain employs TRBV7-9 and TRBJ2-6; 13 bases match TRBD2. V lost 4 bases to trimming and J lost 0 bases; unmatched junction nucleotides: 9. Germline loops: CDR1 SEHNR, CDR2 FQNEAQ (reference sequence). This CDR3 has 20 residues. The CDR3 nucleotides read TGTGCCAGCAGCTCCACGGGACTAGCGGGGAAAGACTCTGGGGCCAACGTCCTGACTTTC. It translates to CASSSTGLAGKDSGANVLTF.